The TCR beta chain described here comes from a study of blood T cells in healthy people across ages. In the case of this clonotype: Antigen: not known.

Combining a sample-barcoded 5' primer with a J-beta primer mix, a second PCR ran for about 7 to 12 cycles. Each of the samples gave a minimum of 3 million paired-end reads that contained CDR3. TCRdb fed the 5' RACE reads into MiXCR, producing one record per CDR3 protein. Here the sample spans about 800,000 distinct CDR3 sequences, around 25% being singletons. V trimming: 3 bases; J trimming: 3 bases; junction bases outside the gene matches: 3. Per the germline V gene, CDR1 is LNHDA and CDR2 is SQIVND (reference sequence). The CDR3 is made up of 14 amino acids. Findings of the study overall: Lack of knowledge of donor CMV status possibly confounded expanded clonotype changes. Per-million-T-cell TCR beta diversity fell roughly linearly with age.

The sample was also linked to a second study, of T cells of mothers and their children. That source reports: The extracted RNA was employed in its entirety for cDNA synthesis, at around 1.4 ug per 15 ul.

The TCR comes from a boy younger than 18 in good health. What was sequenced was blood. V and J are TRBV19 and TRBJ2-7, with 9 positions matching TRBD1. The chain's CDR3 is CASSMGDRVYEQYF. The CDR3 bases are TGTGCCAGTAGTATGGGGGACAGGGTCTACGAGCAGTACTTC. Filled out from reference TRBV19 and TRBJ2-7, the complete variable domain reads DGGITQSPKYLFRKEGQNVTLSCEQNLNHDAMYWYRQDPGQGLRLIYYSQIVNDFQKGDIAEGYSVSREKKESFPLTVTSAQKNPTAFYLCASSMGDRVYEQYFGPGTRLTVT.